This T cell receptor beta chain was documented in a study of human T cells and chemical hapten exposure. Study background: The study enrolled mostly female patients with alopecia areata, totalis or universalis.

The CDR3 spans 15 residues. Germline assignment: CDR1 MNHEY and CDR2 SMNVEV (reference sequence). Trimming cost V 5 bases and J 4 bases; bases outside gene matches: 9. MiXCR, applied by TCRdb to the RACE reads, yields one record per CDR3 protein. The table lists 180,000 or so distinct CDR3 sequences, approximately 31% of them singletons. Sample time point: pre-sensitization, week 0. Noted treatment: therapeutic diphenylcyclopropenone sensitization with weekly scalp DPC. V is TRBV27 and J is TRBJ2-7; TRBD2 agrees at 9 bases. This receptor was obtained from a woman in her thirties with alopecia areata. Some clones in this sample may be carry-over from other donors' samples. The input for sequencing was whole blood, taken in connection with sensitization to the hapten diphenylcyclopropenone (DPC). This chain's CDR3 is CASSQLAGAGYEQYF. CDR3 nucleotides: TGTGCCAGCAGTCAATTAGCGGGAGCAGGATACGAGCAGTACTTC.